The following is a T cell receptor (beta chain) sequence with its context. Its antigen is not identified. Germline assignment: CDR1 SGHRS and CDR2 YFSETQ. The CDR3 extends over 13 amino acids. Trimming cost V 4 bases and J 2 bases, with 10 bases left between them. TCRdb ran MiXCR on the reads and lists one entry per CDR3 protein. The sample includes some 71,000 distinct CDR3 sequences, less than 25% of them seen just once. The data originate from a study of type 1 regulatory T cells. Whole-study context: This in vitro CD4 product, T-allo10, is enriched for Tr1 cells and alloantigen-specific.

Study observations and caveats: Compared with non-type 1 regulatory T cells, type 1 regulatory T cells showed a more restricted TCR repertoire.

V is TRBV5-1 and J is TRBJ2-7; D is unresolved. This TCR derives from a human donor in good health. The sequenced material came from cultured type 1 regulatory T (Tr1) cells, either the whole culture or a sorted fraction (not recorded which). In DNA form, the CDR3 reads TGCGCCAGCAGCCCTACACGAACCTACGAGCAGTACTTC. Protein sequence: CASSPTRTYEQYF.